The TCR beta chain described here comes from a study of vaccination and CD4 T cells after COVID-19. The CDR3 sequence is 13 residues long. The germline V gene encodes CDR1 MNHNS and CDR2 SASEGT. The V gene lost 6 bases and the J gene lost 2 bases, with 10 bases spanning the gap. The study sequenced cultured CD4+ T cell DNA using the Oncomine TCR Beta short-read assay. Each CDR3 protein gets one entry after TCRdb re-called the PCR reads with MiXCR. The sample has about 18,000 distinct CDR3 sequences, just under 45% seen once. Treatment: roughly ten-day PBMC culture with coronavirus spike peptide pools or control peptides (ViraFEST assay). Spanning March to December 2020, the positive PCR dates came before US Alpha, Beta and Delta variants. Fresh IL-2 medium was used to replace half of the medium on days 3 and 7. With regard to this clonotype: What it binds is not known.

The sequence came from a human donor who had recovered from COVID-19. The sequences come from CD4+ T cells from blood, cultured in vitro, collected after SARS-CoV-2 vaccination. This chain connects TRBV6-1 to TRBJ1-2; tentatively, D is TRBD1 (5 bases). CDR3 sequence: CASSDSPNYGYTF. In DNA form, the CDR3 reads TGTGCCAGCAGCGACAGTCCCAACTATGGCTACACCTTC.